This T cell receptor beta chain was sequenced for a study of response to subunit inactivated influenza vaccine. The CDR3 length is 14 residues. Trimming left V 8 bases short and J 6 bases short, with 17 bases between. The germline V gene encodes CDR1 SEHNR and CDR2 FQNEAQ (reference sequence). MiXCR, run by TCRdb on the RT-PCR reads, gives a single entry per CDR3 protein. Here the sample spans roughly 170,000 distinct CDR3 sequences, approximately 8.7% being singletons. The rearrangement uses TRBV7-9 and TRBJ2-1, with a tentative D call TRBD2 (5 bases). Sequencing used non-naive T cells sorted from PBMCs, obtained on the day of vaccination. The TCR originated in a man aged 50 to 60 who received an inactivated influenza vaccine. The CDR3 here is CASADPLAVNEQFF. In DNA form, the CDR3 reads TGTGCCAGCGCGGATCCCCTAGCTGTCAATGAGCAGTTCTTC.